This entry lists 29 T cell receptor beta chains sequenced from one sample in a study of blood T cell repertoires in COVID-19. TCRdb's table, derived via immunoSEQ multiplex PCR, lists solely in-frame clones and lacks some. The table shows around 170,000 clones, with about 80% occurring only once. The material sequenced was PBMCs or T cells enriched from blood (not recorded which). The source of these receptors is a man aged 50 or older who had recovered from COVID-19.

V gene TRBV3-1 (or the pseudogene TRBV3-2) combines with J gene TRBJ1-1, with a weak D call TRBD1 (5 bases). The germline CDR1 and CDR2 sequences are LGHDT and YNNKEL (reference sequence). Trimming removed 4 bases from V and 5 bases from J, with 11 bases in between. This CDR3 spans 13 amino acids. The CDR3 sequence is CASSRGGTTEAFF. CDR3 bases: TGTGCCAGCAGCCGCGGGGGAACTACTGAAGCTTTCTTT.

The chain couples TRBV15 to TRBJ2-1; 9 nucleotides match TRBD2. This CDR3 is built from 13 residues. V was clipped by 3 bases and J by 10 bases; unmatched bases: 4. Germline loops: CDR1 LNHNV, CDR2 YYDKDF (reference sequence). CDR3 sequence (DNA): TGTGCCACCAGCAGCCTAGCGGGGCTCGAGCAGTTCTTC. It specifies CATSSLAGLEQFF.

This chain links TRBV10-3 with TRBJ2-7; tentative D call: TRBD1 (5 bases). Germline V gene lookup returns CDR1 ENHRY and CDR2 SYGVKD. This CDR3 contains 14 residues. Trimming removed 4 bases from V and 3 bases from J, with 13 bases in between. This CDR3 reads CAISAGSDNYEQYF. The CDR3 DNA follows: TGTGCCATCAGTGCAGGTTCGGACAACTACGAGCAGTACTTC.

The chain couples TRBV2 to TRBJ2-2; maybe TRBD2 (5 bases). Germline loops: CDR1 SNHLY, CDR2 FYNNEI. The V end was cut by 4 bases, the J end by 5 bases, with 11 bases between. CDR3 size: 14 residues. In DNA, the CDR3 is TGTGCCAGCAGTGCCCTAGCTAGGACCGGGGAGCTGTTTTTT. Translation: CASSALARTGELFF. The full variable domain, with the rest looked up from reference TRBV2 and TRBJ2-2, is EPEVTQTPSHQVTQMGQEVILRCVPISNHLYFYWYRQILGQKVEFLVSFYNNEISEKSEIFDDQFSVERPDGSNFTLKIRSTKLEDSAMYFCASSALARTGELFFGEGSRLTVL.

This clone was seen a handful of times. V usage is TRBV2 and J usage is TRBJ2-5; possible D gene TRBD1, 6 bases. Trimming shortened V by 4 bases and J by 1 base, and 7 bases separated the two germline ends. Per the germline V gene, CDR1 is SNHLY and CDR2 is FYNNEI. The CDR3 has 13 amino acids. The CDR3 loop reads CASSADSQETQYF. CDR3 nucleotide sequence: TGTGCCAGCAGTGCGGACAGCCAAGAGACCCAGTACTTC.

This chain links TRBV10-3 with TRBJ2-1; TRBD1 matches 7 bases. Germline assignment: CDR1 ENHRY and CDR2 SYGVKD. With V trimmed by 4 bases and J by 6 bases, 3 bases remained unmatched. CDR3 length: 13 residues. This CDR3 is CAISGDSFNEQFF. The CDR3 coding sequence is TGTGCCATCAGTGGGGACAGTTTCAATGAGCAGTTCTTC.

The V gene is TRBV24-1, the J gene TRBJ2-7; possible D gene TRBD2, 6 bases. Trimming cost V 5 bases and J 5 bases, with 12 bases left between them. The CDR3 is 13 residues long. Germline CDR1 KGHDR, CDR2 SFDVKD. The DNA for the CDR3 is TGTGCCACCAGTGGGCAGGGAGGAGACGAGCAGTACTTC. Its protein product is CATSGQGGDEQYF.

V gene TRBV10-2 combines with J gene TRBJ2-3; TRBD2 agrees at 8 bases. J gave up 4 bases and V 5 bases, and 5 bases lay outside the gene matches. From germline, CDR1 is WSHSY and CDR2 SAAADI. This CDR3 has 14 residues. The DNA for the CDR3 is TGCGCCAGCAGTTGGCGGGGGGAATCAGATACGCAGTATTTT. Translation gives CASSWRGESDTQYF.

As for this clone: Other nucleotide sequences in the sample specify the same CDR3. The gene calls are TRBV2 and TRBJ1-3, with TRBD1 matching 9 bases. With 6 bases clipped from V and 4 bases from J, the junction kept 1 base outside the gene matches. Germline CDR1 and CDR2: SNHLY and FYNNEI. This CDR3 spans 13 amino acids. CDR3 in amino acids: CASRGTGGNTIYF. The CDR3 DNA reads TGTGCCAGCAGGGGGACAGGGGGAAACACCATATATTTT.

This clone was found once. J is TRBJ2-7 and V is TRBV11-2; TRBD1 might be the D (5 bases). V was pared by 7 bases and J by 0 bases, with 10 bases between. CDR3 length: 13 amino acids. Germline CDR1 reads SGHAT; CDR2 reads FQNNGV. The CDR3 nucleotides read TGTGCCAGCAACCGCAGGGCCTCCTACGAGCAGTACTTC. Translated: CASNRRASYEQYF.

Worth noting for this clone: This sample also contains other DNA sequences that code for the same CDR3. The chain combines TRBV7-8 with TRBJ2-3, with D possibly TRBD2 on 6 matching bases. The CDR3 extends over 14 amino acids. V was shortened by 2 bases and J by 1 base, with 7 bases between the two germline ends. Germline CDR1 reads SGHVS; CDR2 reads FQNEAQ. The CDR3 DNA sequence: TGTGCCAGCAGCTTAACGGGGGGCACAGATACGCAGTATTTT. It is translated as CASSLTGGTDTQYF.

The genes are TRBV7-9 and TRBJ2-7, with TRBD1 matching over 10 bases. The V gene end was trimmed by 1 base and the J gene end by 2 bases; junction bases not matched to a gene: 2. Germline V gene lookup returns CDR1 SEHNR and CDR2 FQNEAQ (reference sequence). CDR3 length: 15 amino acids. Here the CDR3 reads CASSLVGTGAYEQYF. As DNA, the CDR3 is TGTGCCAGCAGCTTAGTAGGGACAGGGGCCTACGAGCAGTACTTC.

V gene TRBV28 combines with J gene TRBJ2-2, with 7 bases matching TRBD1. The CDR3 is made up of 15 amino acids. Germline V gene sequence: CDR1 MDHEN, CDR2 SYDVKM. Trimming cost V 1 base and J 4 bases; bases outside gene matches: 3. This CDR3 reads CASSLSGQVTGELFF. CDR3 nucleotide sequence: TGTGCCAGCAGTTTATCTGGACAGGTCACCGGGGAGCTGTTTTTT.

The chain recombines TRBV4-2 with TRBJ2-2; the match to TRBD1 covers 9 bases. Germline V gene lookup returns CDR1 LGHNA and CDR2 YNFKEQ. Unmatched junction bases numbered 4, after V lost 4 bases and J lost 7 bases. The CDR3 is 14 amino acids. The CDR3 loop is CASSRGQGNGELFF. The DNA for the CDR3 is TGTGCCAGCAGCCGAGGACAGGGGAACGGGGAGCTGTTTTTT.

The CDR3: CASSLDRYYEQYF. CDR3 sequence (DNA): TGTGCCAGTAGCCTAGACAGGTACTACGAGCAGTACTTC. The chain links TRBV19 to TRBJ2-7, with D possibly matching TRBD1 (6 bases). CDR1 LNHDA and CDR2 SQIVND come from the germline V gene (reference sequence). CDR3 length equals 13 residues. Trimming pared 6 bases from V and 3 bases from J, leaving 12 bases between.

V gene TRBV11-1 combines with J gene TRBJ2-7; a weak D match, TRBD1 (6 bases). Per the germline V gene, CDR1 is SGHAT and CDR2 is FQDESV (reference sequence). The CDR3 length is 12 residues. V was pared by 5 bases and J by 7 bases, with 12 bases between. This CDR3 is CASSPLGGEQYF. The CDR3 region has the DNA TGTGCCAGCAGCCCTCTAGGGGGTGAGCAGTACTTC. Based on the CDR3 plus reference TRBV11-1 and TRBJ2-7, the full variable domain is EAEVAQSPRYKITEKSQAVAFWCDPISGHATLYWYRQILGQGPELLVQFQDESVVDDSQLPKDRFSAERLKGVDSTLKIQPAELGDSAMYLCASSPLGGEQYFGPGTRLTVT.

This clone was seen a single time. The chain recombines TRBV3-1 (or the pseudogene TRBV3-2) with TRBJ2-5; TRBD2 aligns across 15 bases. The CDR3 contains 19 residues. The V segment lost 0 bases and the J segment 2 bases; nucleotides outside the gene matches: 7. The germline V gene has CDR1 LGHDT and CDR2 YNNKEL (reference sequence). The CDR3 here is CASSQDLWGLAGGQETQYF. The CDR3 DNA sequence: TGTGCCAGCAGCCAAGATCTTTGGGGACTAGCGGGGGGACAAGAGACCCAGTACTTC.

The V and J genes are TRBV14 and TRBJ2-1; weak D call: TRBD1 (6 bases). V lost 3 bases and J lost 7, with 19 bases in between. The CDR3 is 16 residues long. Germline V gives CDR1 SGHDN, CDR2 FVKESK. The CDR3 loop reads CASSQNIKTGFNEQFF. The CDR3 DNA follows: TGTGCCAGCAGCCAGAATATTAAGACAGGCTTTAATGAGCAGTTCTTC.

This sequence joins TRBV6-1 and TRBJ2-1, with 8 positions matching TRBD1. This CDR3 is built from 17 residues. Germline CDR1 and CDR2: MNHNS and SASEGT. The ends lost 1 base at V and 8 bases at J; junction bases unmatched: 13. The CDR3 spells CASSEGEPGQAGYEQFF. The DNA for the CDR3 is TGTGCCAGCAGTGAAGGAGAACCGGGACAGGCTGGGTATGAGCAGTTCTTC.

The chain is built from TRBV2 and TRBJ1-5; perhaps TRBD1 as D (5 bases). CDR1 and CDR2 (germline): SNHLY, FYNNEI. Trimming cost V 0 bases and J 2 bases, with 5 bases left between them. The CDR3 length is 14 residues. The CDR3 region is CASSEAGGNQPQHF. The CDR3 DNA sequence: TGTGCCAGCAGTGAAGCAGGGGGCAATCAGCCCCAGCATTTT.

The rearrangement links TRBV11-3 to TRBJ2-2; D unresolved. The CDR3 covers 16 residues. Deletions cut 0 bases from V and 6 bases from J, with 14 bases between. Germline CDR1 and CDR2: SGHNT and YENEEA. The DNA for the CDR3 is TGTGCCAGCAGCTTAGAGACTTGGTACCAATCCGGGGAGCTGTTTTTT. Translating gives CASSLETWYQSGELFF.

The J gene is TRBJ1-1, the V gene TRBV7-2, with TRBD1 as a possible D gene (6 bases). V was clipped by 3 bases and J by 11 bases, with 16 bases between them. This CDR3 has 13 residues. CDR1 is SGHTA and CDR2 is FQGNSA in the germline V gene. The CDR3 protein is CASSFGGALGAFF. In DNA form, the CDR3 reads TGTGCCAGCAGCTTCGGGGGGGCCTTGGGCGCTTTCTTT.

V gene TRBV7-2 combines with J gene TRBJ2-7; 8 bases fit TRBD1. The germline V gene has CDR1 SGHTA and CDR2 FQGNSA. The CDR3 covers 15 residues. With 0 bases clipped from V and 2 bases from J, the junction kept 3 bases outside the gene matches. The DNA of the CDR3 is TGTGCCAGCAGCTTAGCTCCGGGACAGGCCTACGAGCAGTACTTC. Its protein is CASSLAPGQAYEQYF.

The chain carries TRBV6-5 and TRBJ1-1; no definite D call. The germline V and J ends were trimmed by 6 bases and 2 bases, with 7 bases remaining between them. The CDR3 length is 12 residues. The germline gives CDR1 MNHEY, CDR2 SVGAGI. The CDR3 DNA reads as TGTGCCAGCAGGTATCTTAACACTGAAGCTTTCTTT. Protein: CASRYLNTEAFF.

This chain connects TRBV5-4 to TRBJ2-5; 8 bases line up with TRBD2. The CDR3 sequence is 17 residues long. Trimming at V came to 4 bases and at J to 5 bases, leaving 16 bases not matched to a gene. The germline CDR1 and CDR2 sequences are SGHNT and YYREEE (reference sequence). The CDR3 protein is CASSPGGSGSRSETQYF. CDR3 nucleotide sequence: TGTGCCAGCAGCCCGGGAGGGTCAGGATCTAGGAGTGAGACCCAGTACTTC.

The chain recombines TRBV18 with TRBJ1-1, with D unclear. Germline V gene data show CDR1 as KGHSH and CDR2 as LQKENI. Trimming pared 3 bases from V and 2 bases from J, leaving 4 bases between. CDR3 length: 12 residues. In DNA, the CDR3 is TGTGCCAGCTCACCTAGTAACACTGAAGCTTTCTTT. Protein: CASSPSNTEAFF. Full variable domain (outside the CDR3, taken from reference TRBV18 and TRBJ1-1): NAGVMQNPRHLVRRRGQEARLRCSPMKGHSHVYWYRQLPEEGLKFMVYLQKENIIDESGMPKERFSAEFPKEGPSILRIQQVVRGDSAAYFCASSPSNTEAFFGQGTRLTVV.

This clone was counted a single time. J is TRBJ1-3 and V is TRBV6-5; 7 nucleotides line up with TRBD1. The J segment lost 0 bases and the V segment lost 6 bases, leaving 5 bases of the junction unmatched. There are 15 residues in the CDR3. From germline, CDR1 is MNHEY and CDR2 SVGAGI. The CDR3 sequence is CASRGAGGSGNTIYF. The CDR3 nucleotides read TGTGCCAGCAGGGGCGCAGGGGGCTCTGGAAACACCATATATTTT.

The genes are TRBV6-1 and TRBJ1-5, with D unresolved. The length of the CDR3 is 18 residues. The V end lost 0 bases, the J end lost 1 base, and 16 bases lay between the germline ends. Germline CDR1 and CDR2: MNHNS and SASEGT. CDR3 sequence (DNA): TGTGCCAGCAGTGAAGCGCGGGCGCGGGGTAGAAGCAATCAGCCCCAGCATTTT. The encoded protein is CASSEARARGRSNQPQHF.

The gene calls are TRBV19 and TRBJ2-3, with 8 nucleotides matching TRBD2. The ends lost 5 bases at V and 6 bases at J; junction bases unmatched: 10. The germline V gene encodes CDR1 LNHDA and CDR2 SQIVND (reference sequence). There are 15 residues in the CDR3. CDR3 in amino acids: CASSSRPGGADTQYF. The CDR3 nucleotides read TGTGCCAGTAGTTCCCGCCCGGGGGGGGCTGATACGCAGTATTTT.